These 24 T cell receptor beta chains were all obtained from the same sample, sequenced in a study of post-analysis software for immune sequencing data. Notes on the study in general: A few TRBV segments appeared more often in patients than in controls, and TRBV5-6, TRBV5-1 and TRBV20-1 were among these.

These receptors are not linked to any known antigen. Researchers reported that TCR beta cDNA libraries carried unique molecular identifiers. From the PCR reads, TCRdb called clonotypes with MiXCR, one entry per CDR3 protein. The profile shows roughly 540,000 distinct CDR3 sequences, less than 40% of them singletons. What was sequenced was blood. The source of these receptors is a girl aged 2 to 17 with multiple sclerosis.

This clonotype was counted ten times or more. The chain uses TRBV5-1 and TRBJ2-5, with 9 bases matching TRBD1. The CDR3 has 14 amino acids. Losses at the gene ends were 1 base for V and 11 bases for J; bases not matched to a gene: 9. Germline loops: CDR1 SGHRS, CDR2 YFSETQ. The CDR3: CASSLRTGEDEQYF. CDR3 bases: TGCGCCAGCAGCTTGAGGACAGGGGAGGATGAGCAGTACTTC.

The table lists this clonotype with a few counts. The chain links TRBV20-1 to TRBJ2-5, with D uncertain. Germline V gene data show CDR1 as DFQATT and CDR2 as SNEGSKA (reference sequence). The length of the CDR3 is 13 residues. The V end was cut by 6 bases, the J end by 3 bases, with 14 bases between. The CDR3 nucleotides read TGCAGTGCCGATCACCACCAAGAAGAGACCCAGTACTTC. Protein: CSADHHQEETQYF.

This chain links TRBV10-2 with TRBJ2-3; D might be TRBD1 (6 bases). The germline gives CDR1 WSHSY, CDR2 SAAADI. V shed 2 bases and J shed 5 bases, with 23 bases lying between them. This CDR3 has 18 amino acids. The CDR3 DNA is TGCGCCAGCAGTGAGAGGCCTGGAGGCAGGGGAAGGATAGATACGCAGTATTTT. Translated: CASSERPGGRGRIDTQYF.

The V and J genes are TRBV20-1 and TRBJ2-3; weak D call: TRBD2 (6 bases). Germline assignment: CDR1 DFQATT and CDR2 SNEGSKA (reference sequence). There are 16 residues in the CDR3. Between the trimmed V and J ends, which lost 1 base and 6 bases, there was a span of 20 bases. Written as DNA, the CDR3 is TGCAGTGCTAGAGCTTCCGAGGGGACTCGTATTGATACGCAGTATTTT. Amino acids: CSARASEGTRIDTQYF.

This clonotype has just a few counts. The V call is TRBV6-6, the J call TRBJ2-3; 7 bases match TRBD2. J gave up 1 base and V 4 bases, and 2 bases lay outside the gene matches. The germline CDR1 and CDR2 sequences are MNHNY and SVGAGI (reference sequence). The CDR3 totals 14 residues. The CDR3 coding sequence is TGTGCCAGCAGTTGGGGGGGAGGCACAGATACGCAGTATTTT. Translating it yields CASSWGGGTDTQYF.

In this sample, this clonotype turned up a few times. V and J are TRBV5-6 and TRBJ1-5; 8 positions agree with TRBD1. Trimming removed 4 bases from V and 0 bases from J; junction bases left unmatched: 3. CDR1 and CDR2 from the germline V gene are SGHDT and YYEEEE. This CDR3 has 15 residues. The CDR3 is CASSRGQDSNQPQHF. CDR3 DNA: TGTGCCAGCAGCCGGGGACAGGATAGCAATCAGCCCCAGCATTTT.

V usage is TRBV7-6 and J usage is TRBJ1-2, with a weak D call TRBD1 (6 bases). The CDR3 is 15 amino acids. Germline assignment: CDR1 SGHVS and CDR2 FNYEAQ. V was shortened by 6 bases and J by 3 bases, with 17 bases between the two germline ends. This chain's CDR3 is CASRLKDRDYYGYTF. As DNA, the CDR3 is TGTGCCAGCAGATTAAAGGACAGAGATTACTATGGCTACACCTTC. Complete variable domain (other parts from reference TRBV7-6 and TRBJ1-2): GAGVSQSPRYKVTKRGQDVALRCDPISGHVSLYWYRQALGQGPEFLTYFNYEAQQDKSGLPNDRFSAERPEGSISTLTIQRTEQRDSAMYRCASRLKDRDYYGYTFGSGTRLTVV.

This clonotype was observed once. The junction shows a germline mismatch at one end, possibly a read error. The chain links TRBV28 to TRBJ2-4, with 7 nucleotides matching TRBD1. Germline V gene data show CDR1 as MDHEN and CDR2 as SYDVKM. The CDR3 length is 17 residues. This CDR3 reads CARSTRVTGSTKNIQYF. The CDR3 nucleotides are TGTGCCCGCAGTACCCGGGTGACAGGGTCTACCAAAAACATTCAGTACTTC. Full variable domain (missing parts from reference TRBV28 and TRBJ2-4): DVKVTQSSRYLVKRTGEKVFLECVQDMDHENMFWYRQDPGLGLRLIYFSYDVKMKEKGDIPEGYSVSREKKERFSLILESASTNQTSMYLCARSTRVTGSTKNIQYFGAGTRLSVL.

The gene calls are TRBV5-5 and TRBJ1-6; 8 bases map to TRBD1. The CDR3 loop spans 16 amino acids. The ends lost 1 base at V and 1 base at J; junction bases unmatched: 1. The germline V gene encodes CDR1 SGHKS and CDR2 YYEKEE (reference sequence). CDR3 sequence: CASSLYRGSYNSPLHF. The CDR3 bases are TGTGCCAGCAGCTTGTACAGGGGGTCCTATAATTCACCCCTCCACTTT.

This clonotype was counted a few times. The genes are TRBV12-3 or TRBV12-4 and TRBJ2-1; 7 positions match TRBD1. The CDR3 is 15 residues long. After removal of 3 bases from V and 7 bases from J, the junction contained 9 bases not matched to a gene. This CDR3 is CASSLIRTGWNEQFF. The CDR3 DNA reads as TGTGCCAGCAGTTTGATACGGACAGGTTGGAATGAGCAGTTCTTC.

This clonotype was counted once. The J gene is TRBJ2-3, the V gene TRBV12-3 or TRBV12-4; 7 bases are a match to TRBD2. The CDR3 sequence is 15 residues long. With 6 bases clipped from V and 6 bases from J, the junction kept 12 bases outside the gene matches. The CDR3 DNA reads as TGTGCCAGCAGCCAGCAGGGCGGGAGAGGGGATACGCAGTATTTT. It codes for CASSQQGGRGDTQYF.

A few counts support this clonotype. J is TRBJ1-1 and V is TRBV20-1; 8 nucleotides agree with TRBD1. Unmatched junction bases numbered 6, after V lost 2 bases and J lost 4 bases. CDR3 length: 14 residues. Per germline, CDR1 DFQATT and CDR2 SNEGSKA (reference sequence). CDR3 DNA sequence: TGCAGTGCTAGACAGGACAGGGTAAGCACTGAAGCTTTCTTT. Encoded protein: CSARQDRVSTEAFF.

As for this clonotype: Since no conserved phenylalanine or tryptophan closes the CDR3, a read error is the likely cause. It is unclear where the CDR3 begins or ends on the DNA, so no DNA is shown, and the CDR3 is as TCRdb lists it. CDR3 sequence: CASGAKGSGYTFGS. V is TRBV3-1 and J is TRBJ2-1; the DNA was not compared with TRBD2, the D call given in the table. Inclusive of both ends, the CDR3 amounts to 14 amino acids. CDR1 is LGHDT, CDR2 YNNKEL, per germline (reference sequence).

V usage is TRBV29-1 and J usage is TRBJ2-2; TRBD2 is a possible D gene (5 bases). V was pared by 6 bases and J by 3 bases, with 14 bases between. CDR1 is SQVTM, CDR2 ANQGSEA, per germline. The CDR3 has 14 residues. The CDR3 reads CSVDTGIHTGELFF. DNA of the CDR3: TGCAGCGTGGATACCGGGATCCACACCGGGGAGCTGTTTTTT.

The chain recombines TRBV29-1 with TRBJ2-4, with a tentative D call TRBD1 (6 bases). TRBJ2-7 matches the DNA end more closely, so the J call is doubtful. The CDR3 has 12 amino acids. CDR1 is SQVTM, CDR2 ANQGSEA, per germline. Here the CDR3 reads CSAARDTYEQYF. The CDR3 coding sequence is TGCAGCGCCGCCCGGGACACCTACGAGCAGTACTTC.

CDR3 in DNA: TGTGCCAGCAGTTACTTCGCGTCGAACACTGAAGCTTTCTTT. It translates to CASSYFASNTEAFF. The chain recombines TRBV6-6 with TRBJ1-1; D remains ambiguous. The CDR3 has 14 residues. Between the trimmed V and J ends, which lost 1 base and 1 base, there was a span of 7 bases. The germline V gene has CDR1 MNHNY and CDR2 SVGAGI (reference sequence).

The gene calls are TRBV20-1 and TRBJ2-1, with 11 bases that match TRBD2. This CDR3 comprises 14 residues. V lost 5 bases to trimming and J lost 6 bases; unmatched junction nucleotides: 6. Germline lookup yields CDR1 DFQATT and CDR2 SNEGSKA (reference sequence). CDR3 loop: CSAWGLADSNEQFF. In nucleotides, the CDR3 is TGCAGTGCTTGGGGACTAGCGGATTCCAATGAGCAGTTCTTC.

In DNA, the CDR3 is TGTGCCAGCACCTTTTCGGTGGCCCGGACAGGGGTTAGGTATTTT. It translates to CASTFSVARTGVRYF. The chain couples TRBV3-1 to TRBJ2-3; TRBD1 aligns across 9 bases. Germline V gives CDR1 LGHDT, CDR2 YNNKEL (reference sequence). The CDR3 contains 15 residues. V lost 7 bases to trimming and J lost 14 bases; unmatched junction nucleotides: 19.

This clonotype was counted only a few times. This rearrangement joins TRBV12-3 or TRBV12-4 to TRBJ2-7; TRBD1 might be the D (6 bases). V was clipped by 2 bases and J by 4 bases, with 12 bases between them. This CDR3 spans 14 amino acids. CDR3 coding DNA: TGTGCCAGCAGTTTACCACAGGGAAGATACGAGCAGTACTTC. Its protein is CASSLPQGRYEQYF.

The gene calls are TRBV20-1 and TRBJ2-1; D is possibly TRBD2 (5 bases). This CDR3 region has 12 residues. Germline lookup yields CDR1 DFQATT and CDR2 SNEGSKA (reference sequence). The germline V and J ends were trimmed by 6 bases and 4 bases, with 10 bases remaining between them. CDR3 DNA: TGCAGTGCAATACTAGTATACAATGAGCAGTTCTTC. It yields the protein CSAILVYNEQFF.

This clonotype was detected a few times. The chain couples TRBV15 to TRBJ1-2, with D possibly TRBD1 on 5 matching bases. Germline V gives CDR1 LNHNV, CDR2 YYDKDF (reference sequence). The CDR3 covers 13 residues. Trimming stripped 9 bases from V and 7 bases from J, with 18 bases between. CDR3 DNA: TGTGCCACTCGCAGGTCGGGGGATCCTGGCTACACCTTC. This gives the protein CATRRSGDPGYTF.

The gene calls are TRBV14 and TRBJ2-7; 7 bases fit TRBD2. V trimming: 6 bases; J trimming: 10 bases; junction bases outside the gene matches: 15. The CDR3 is 14 amino acids. The germline CDR1 and CDR2 sequences are SGHDN and FVKESK. This CDR3 reads CASSLTGSRGDQYF. The CDR3 bases are TGTGCCAGCAGTCTAACGGGTTCCCGGGGGGACCAGTACTTC.

Written as DNA, the CDR3 is TGCAGCGTCGAAACGGAGCGGGGGTATACAGGGGAGCTGTTTTTT. It encodes CSVETERGYTGELFF. The chain couples TRBV29-1 to TRBJ2-2; 8 nucleotides align to TRBD2. The CDR3 has 15 amino acids. The germline CDR1 and CDR2 sequences are SQVTM and ANQGSEA. The trim removed 6 bases at V and 8 bases at J, leaving 14 bases unmatched.

The chain links TRBV5-1 to TRBJ1-4; 7 bases agree with TRBD1. Trimming cost V 4 bases and J 7 bases; bases outside gene matches: 7. The length of the CDR3 is 14 residues. The V gene's germline CDR1 is SGHRS and CDR2 YFSETQ. CDR3 in amino acids: CASSLGTAIEKLFF. CDR3 nucleotides: TGCGCCAGCAGCCTCGGGACAGCCATTGAAAAACTGTTTTTT.